This T cell receptor beta chain was sequenced for a study of shared clonotypes between healthy human individuals. This table comes from immunoSEQ multiplex PCR, and its TCRdb copy is limited to in-frame clones, with some not included. The profile shows roughly 1,100,000 clones, around 74% of them singletons. The V segment lost 2 bases and the J segment 5 bases; nucleotides outside the gene matches: 3. CDR3 size: 15 residues. CDR1 is MNHNS and CDR2 is SASEGT in the germline V gene. This clone turned up a few times. The material sequenced was memory CD4+ T cells sorted from blood. This sample's subset: CD45RA-negative fraction. The clonotype comes from a man aged 18 to 30 in good health. The chain carries TRBV6-1 and TRBJ1-6, with 7 bases matching TRBD1. The CDR3 sequence: CASSEIGQDNSPLHF. CDR3 bases: TGTGCCAGCAGTGAAATAGGACAGGATAATTCACCCCTCCACTTT.